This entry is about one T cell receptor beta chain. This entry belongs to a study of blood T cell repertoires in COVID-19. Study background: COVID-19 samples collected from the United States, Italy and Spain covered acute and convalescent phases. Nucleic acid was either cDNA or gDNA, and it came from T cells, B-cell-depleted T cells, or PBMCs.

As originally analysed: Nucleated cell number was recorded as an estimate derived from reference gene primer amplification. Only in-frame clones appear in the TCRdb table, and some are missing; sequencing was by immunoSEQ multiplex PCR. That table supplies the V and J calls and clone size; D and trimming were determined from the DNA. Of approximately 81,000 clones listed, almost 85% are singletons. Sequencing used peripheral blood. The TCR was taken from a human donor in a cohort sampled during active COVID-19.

CDR3 sequence: CASSPGTTGLAKNIQYF. The DNA of the CDR3 is TGTGCCAGCAGCCCCGGAACGACAGGGTTAGCCAAAAACATTCAGTACTTC. The chain uses TRBV4-2 and TRBJ2-4; 7 bases fit TRBD1. Germline values: CDR1 LGHNA, CDR2 YNFKEQ. CDR3 length: 17 residues. The ends lost 4 bases at V and 0 bases at J; junction bases unmatched: 9.